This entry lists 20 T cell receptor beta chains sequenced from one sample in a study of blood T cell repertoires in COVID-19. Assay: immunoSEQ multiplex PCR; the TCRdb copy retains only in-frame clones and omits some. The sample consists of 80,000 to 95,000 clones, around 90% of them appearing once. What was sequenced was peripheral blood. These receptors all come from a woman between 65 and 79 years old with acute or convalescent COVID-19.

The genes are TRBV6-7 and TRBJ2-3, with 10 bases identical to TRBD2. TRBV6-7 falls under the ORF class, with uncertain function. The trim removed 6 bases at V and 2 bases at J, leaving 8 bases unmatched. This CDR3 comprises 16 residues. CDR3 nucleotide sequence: TGTGCCAGCAGAGTTGAACTAGCGGGGCTCACAGATACGCAGTATTTT. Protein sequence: CASRVELAGLTDTQYF.

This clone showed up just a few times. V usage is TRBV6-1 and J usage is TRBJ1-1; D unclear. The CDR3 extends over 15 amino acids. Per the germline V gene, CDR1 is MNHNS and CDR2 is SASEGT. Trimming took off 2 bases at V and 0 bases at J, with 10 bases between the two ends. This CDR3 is CASSELRGMNTEAFF. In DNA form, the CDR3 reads TGTGCCAGCAGTGAACTACGGGGTATGAACACTGAAGCTTTCTTT.

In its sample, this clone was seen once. The CDR3 bases are TGTGCCAGCAGCTTAGGATCGGGGGGAGGGTCCTACGAGCAGTACTTC. This encodes CASSLGSGGGSYEQYF. The chain combines TRBV7-2 with TRBJ2-7, with 7 nucleotides matching TRBD2. V gave up 1 base and J gave up 1 base; unmatched junction bases: 7. The CDR3 totals 16 residues. The germline CDR1 and CDR2 sequences are SGHTA and FQGNSA. The complete variable domain, with remaining parts taken from reference TRBV7-2 and TRBJ2-7, reads GAGVSQSPSNKVTEKGKDVELRCDPISGHTALYWYRQSLGQGLEFLIYFQGNSAPDKSGLPSDRFSAERTGGSVSTLTIQRTQQEDSAVYLCASSLGSGGGSYEQYFGPGTRLTVT.

CDR3 nucleotides: TGTGCCAGCAGCCAACTCCCACAGGGTTCGACTGAAGCTTTCTTT. Protein product: CASSQLPQGSTEAFF. The chain recombines TRBV14 with TRBJ1-1; maybe TRBD1 (6 bases). The CDR3 length is 15 residues. V lost 2 bases to trimming and J lost 5 bases, with 15 bases between them. Per germline, CDR1 SGHDN and CDR2 FVKESK. Variable domain in full (rest from reference TRBV14 and TRBJ1-1): EAGVTQFPSHSVIEKGQTVTLRCDPISGHDNLYWYRRVMGKEIKFLLHFVKESKQDESGMPNNRFLAERTGGTYSTLKVQPAELEDSGVYFCASSQLPQGSTEAFFGQGTRLTVV.

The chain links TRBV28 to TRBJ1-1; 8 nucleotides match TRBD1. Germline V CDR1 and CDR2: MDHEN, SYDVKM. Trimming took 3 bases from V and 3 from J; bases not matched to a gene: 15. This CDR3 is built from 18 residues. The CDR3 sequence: CASSFPRAGGARYTEAFF. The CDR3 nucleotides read TGTGCCAGCAGTTTCCCCCGCGCAGGGGGCGCCAGGTACACTGAAGCTTTCTTT.

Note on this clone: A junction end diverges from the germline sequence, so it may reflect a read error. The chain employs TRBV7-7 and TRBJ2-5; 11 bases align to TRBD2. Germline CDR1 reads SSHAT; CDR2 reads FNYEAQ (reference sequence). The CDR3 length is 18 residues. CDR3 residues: CASSLGLLSGTSGETQYF. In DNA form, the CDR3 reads TGTGCTAGCAGCTTAGGGTTGCTGTCGGGGACTAGCGGAGAGACCCAGTACTTC.

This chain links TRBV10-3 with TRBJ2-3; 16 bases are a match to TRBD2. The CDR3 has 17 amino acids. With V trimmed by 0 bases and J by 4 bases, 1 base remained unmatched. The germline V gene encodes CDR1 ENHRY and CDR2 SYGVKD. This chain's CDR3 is CAISESGLAGGADTQYF. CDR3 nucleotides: TGTGCCATCAGTGAGTCGGGACTAGCGGGAGGGGCAGATACGCAGTATTTT.

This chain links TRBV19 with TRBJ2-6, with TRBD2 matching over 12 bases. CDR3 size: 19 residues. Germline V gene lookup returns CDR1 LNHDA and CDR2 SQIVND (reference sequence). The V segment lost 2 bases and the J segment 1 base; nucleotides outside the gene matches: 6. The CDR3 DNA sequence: TGTGCCAGTAGTATATCCAGACTAGCGGGGGCATCTGGGGCCAACGTCCTGACTTTC. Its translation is CASSISRLAGASGANVLTF.

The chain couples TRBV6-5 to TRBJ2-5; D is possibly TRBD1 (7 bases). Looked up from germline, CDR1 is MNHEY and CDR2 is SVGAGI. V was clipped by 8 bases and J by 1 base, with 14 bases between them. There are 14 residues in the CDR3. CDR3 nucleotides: TGTGCCAGCGGGGCGGGGACAGCCCAAGAGACCCAGTACTTC. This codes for CASGAGTAQETQYF.

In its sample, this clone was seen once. CDR3 bases: TGCGCCAGCAGCTTGGAGGACAGGGGGTATGGCTACACCTTC. This codes for CASSLEDRGYGYTF. The V call is TRBV5-1, the J call TRBJ1-2; 10 nucleotides line up with TRBD1. Germline-derived CDR1 and CDR2 are SGHRS and YFSETQ. V dropped 0 bases and J dropped 5; count of bases not matched to a gene: 1. The CDR3 runs to 14 residues. The full variable domain, its missing parts supplied by reference TRBV5-1 and TRBJ1-2, is KAGVTQTPRYLIKTRGQQVTLSCSPISGHRSVSWYQQTPGQGLQFLFEYFSETQRNKGNFPGRFSGRQFSNSRSEMNVSTLELGDSALYLCASSLEDRGYGYTFGSGTRLTVV.

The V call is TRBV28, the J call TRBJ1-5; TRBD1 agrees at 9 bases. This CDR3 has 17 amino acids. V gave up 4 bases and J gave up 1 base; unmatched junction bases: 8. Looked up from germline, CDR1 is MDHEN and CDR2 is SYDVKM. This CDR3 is CASSSKTGGVSNQPQHF. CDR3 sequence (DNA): TGTGCCAGCAGTTCAAAGACAGGGGGAGTGAGCAATCAGCCCCAGCATTTT.

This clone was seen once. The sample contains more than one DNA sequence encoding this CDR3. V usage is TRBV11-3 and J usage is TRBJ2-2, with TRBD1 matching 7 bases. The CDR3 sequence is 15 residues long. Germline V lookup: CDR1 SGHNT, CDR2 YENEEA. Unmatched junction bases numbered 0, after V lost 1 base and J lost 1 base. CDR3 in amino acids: CASSLGTGNTGELFF. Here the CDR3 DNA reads TGTGCCAGCAGCTTAGGGACAGGGAACACCGGGGAGCTGTTTTTT.

This CDR3 reads CASGSSYNEQFF. The DNA for the CDR3 is TGTGCCAGCGGGAGCTCCTACAATGAGCAGTTCTTC. V gene TRBV27 combines with J gene TRBJ2-1; possible D gene TRBD2, 5 bases. Germline loops: CDR1 MNHEY, CDR2 SMNVEV (reference sequence). V lost 8 bases, J lost 0 bases, and 5 bases lay in between. The CDR3 sequence is 12 residues long.

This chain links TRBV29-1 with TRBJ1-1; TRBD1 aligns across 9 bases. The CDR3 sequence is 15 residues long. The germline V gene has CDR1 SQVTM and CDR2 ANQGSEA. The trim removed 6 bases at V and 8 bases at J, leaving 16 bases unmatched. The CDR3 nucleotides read TGCAGCGTAAGAAAAGGGACAGGGAGCGTCTCAGAAGCTTTCTTT. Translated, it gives CSVRKGTGSVSEAFF.

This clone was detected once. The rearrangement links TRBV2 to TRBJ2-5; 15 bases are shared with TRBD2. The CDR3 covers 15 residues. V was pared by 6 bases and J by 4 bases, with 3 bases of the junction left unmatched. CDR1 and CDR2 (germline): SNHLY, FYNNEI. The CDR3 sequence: CASREGLAGGETQYF. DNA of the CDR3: TGTGCCAGCAGAGAGGGACTAGCGGGAGGAGAGACCCAGTACTTC. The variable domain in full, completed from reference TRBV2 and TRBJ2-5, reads EPEVTQTPSHQVTQMGQEVILRCVPISNHLYFYWYRQILGQKVEFLVSFYNNEISEKSEIFDDQFSVERPDGSNFTLKIRSTKLEDSAMYFCASREGLAGGETQYFGPGTRLLVL.

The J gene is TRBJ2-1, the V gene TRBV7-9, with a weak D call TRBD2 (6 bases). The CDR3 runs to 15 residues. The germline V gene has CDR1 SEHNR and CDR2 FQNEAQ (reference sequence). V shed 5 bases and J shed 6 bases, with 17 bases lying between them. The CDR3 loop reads CASSAPGTLGNEQFF. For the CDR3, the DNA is TGTGCCAGCAGCGCCCCCGGGACTCTAGGCAATGAGCAGTTCTTC.

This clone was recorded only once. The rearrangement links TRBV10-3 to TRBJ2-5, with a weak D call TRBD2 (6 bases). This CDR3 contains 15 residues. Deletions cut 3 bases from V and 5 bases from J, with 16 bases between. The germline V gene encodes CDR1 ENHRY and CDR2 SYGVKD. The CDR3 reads CAISDSTSNGETQYF. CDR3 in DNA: TGTGCCATCAGTGACTCGACTAGTAATGGTGAGACCCAGTACTTC.

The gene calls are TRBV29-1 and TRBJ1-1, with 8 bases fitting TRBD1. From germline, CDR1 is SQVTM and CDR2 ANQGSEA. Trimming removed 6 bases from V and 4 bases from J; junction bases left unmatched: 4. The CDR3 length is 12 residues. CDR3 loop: CSVQTGATEAFF. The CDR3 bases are TGCAGCGTCCAGACAGGGGCCACTGAAGCTTTCTTT.

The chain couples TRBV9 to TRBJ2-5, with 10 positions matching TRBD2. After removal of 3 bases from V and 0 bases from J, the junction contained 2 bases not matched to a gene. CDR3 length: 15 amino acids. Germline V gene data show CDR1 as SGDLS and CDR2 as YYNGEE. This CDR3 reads CASSAAGGYQETQYF. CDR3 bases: TGTGCCAGCAGCGCAGCGGGGGGGTACCAAGAGACCCAGTACTTC.

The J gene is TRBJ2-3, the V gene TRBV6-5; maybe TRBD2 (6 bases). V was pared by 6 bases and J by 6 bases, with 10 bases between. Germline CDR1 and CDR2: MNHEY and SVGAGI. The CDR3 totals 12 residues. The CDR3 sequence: CASRDRGDTQYF. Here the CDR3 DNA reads TGTGCCAGCAGAGACCGGGGGGATACGCAGTATTTT.